This TCR beta chain is from a study of blood T cells in healthy people across ages. About the study: The template switching approach captured approximately one barcoded beta molecule for every two T cells.

Overall study results and limits: Measured against age, TCR beta diversity per million T cells decreased in a roughly linear manner.

Extracted total RNA amounted to at least 5.5 micrograms for each sample. Alongside a J-beta primer mix, a sample-barcoded 5' primer served in a second PCR lasting about 6 to 12 cycles. TCRdb reprocessed the 5' RACE reads with MiXCR, giving one entry per CDR3 protein. The table records fewer than 1,000,000 distinct CDR3 sequences, about 45% of them present only once. The CDR3 loop spans 13 amino acids. Germline-derived CDR1 and CDR2 are KGHSH and LQKENI. V lost 3 bases and J lost 13; bases outside the gene matches: 6. On this clonotype itself: Its antigen is unknown.

The material sequenced was blood. The chain has TRBV18 and TRBJ2-4, with TRBD1 matching 10 bases. This TCR came from an elderly man in good health. CDR3 in DNA: TGTGCCAGCTCACCGAGGGACAGGGGACGGCAGTACTTC. It translates to CASSPRDRGRQYF.